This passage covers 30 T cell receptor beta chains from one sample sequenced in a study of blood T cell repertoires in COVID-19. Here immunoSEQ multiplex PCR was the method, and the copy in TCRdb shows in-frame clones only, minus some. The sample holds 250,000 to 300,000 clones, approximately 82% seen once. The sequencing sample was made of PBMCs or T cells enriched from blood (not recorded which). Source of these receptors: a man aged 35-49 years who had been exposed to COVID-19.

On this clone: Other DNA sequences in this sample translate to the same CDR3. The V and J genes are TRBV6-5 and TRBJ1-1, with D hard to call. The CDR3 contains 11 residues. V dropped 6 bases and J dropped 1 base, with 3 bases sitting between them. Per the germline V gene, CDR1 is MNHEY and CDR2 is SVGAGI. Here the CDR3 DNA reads TGTGCCAGCAGACAGAACACTGAAGCTTTCTTT. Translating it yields CASRQNTEAFF.

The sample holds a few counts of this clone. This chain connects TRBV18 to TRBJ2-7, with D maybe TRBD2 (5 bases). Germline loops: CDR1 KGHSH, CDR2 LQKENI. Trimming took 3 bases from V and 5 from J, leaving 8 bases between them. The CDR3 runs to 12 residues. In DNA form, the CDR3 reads TGTGCCAGCTCACCCGAGGGCCACGAGCAGTACTTC. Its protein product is CASSPEGHEQYF.

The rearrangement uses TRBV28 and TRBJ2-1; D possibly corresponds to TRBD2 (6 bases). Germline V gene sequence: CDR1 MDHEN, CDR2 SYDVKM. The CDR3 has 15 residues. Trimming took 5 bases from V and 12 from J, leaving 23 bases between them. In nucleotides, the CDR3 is TGTGCCAGCAGTCAAGCCGGGACTCGGCGATCTGCGCAGTTCTTC. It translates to CASSQAGTRRSAQFF.

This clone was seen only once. Here the CDR3 reads CASSAVPSHSYNEQFF. Written as DNA, the CDR3 is TGTGCCAGCAGTGCAGTGCCTTCGCACTCCTACAATGAGCAGTTCTTC. The chain uses TRBV6-1 and TRBJ2-1; D ambiguous. With 4 bases removed from V and 0 bases from J, the gap between germline ends came to 13 bases. The CDR3 covers 16 residues. Germline V gene sequence: CDR1 MNHNS, CDR2 SASEGT.

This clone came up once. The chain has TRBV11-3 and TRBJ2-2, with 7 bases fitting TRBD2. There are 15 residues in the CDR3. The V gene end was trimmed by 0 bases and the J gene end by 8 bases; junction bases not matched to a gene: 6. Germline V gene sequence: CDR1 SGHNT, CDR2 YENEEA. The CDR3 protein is CASSLDSGPAGELFF. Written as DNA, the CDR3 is TGTGCCAGCAGCTTAGATAGCGGGCCCGCAGGGGAGCTGTTTTTT.

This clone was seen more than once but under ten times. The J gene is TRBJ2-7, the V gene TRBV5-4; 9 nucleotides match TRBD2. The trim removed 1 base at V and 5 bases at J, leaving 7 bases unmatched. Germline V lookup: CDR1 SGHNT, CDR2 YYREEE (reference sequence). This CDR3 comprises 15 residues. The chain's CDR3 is CASSLWGGRADEQYF. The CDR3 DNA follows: TGTGCCAGCAGCTTGTGGGGCGGGAGGGCCGACGAGCAGTACTTC.

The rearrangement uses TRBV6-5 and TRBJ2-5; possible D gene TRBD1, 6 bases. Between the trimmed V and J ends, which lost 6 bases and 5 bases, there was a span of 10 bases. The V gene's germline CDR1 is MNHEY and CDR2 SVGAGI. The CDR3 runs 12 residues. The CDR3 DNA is TGTGCCAGCAGACAGGGTTTGGAGACCCAGTACTTC. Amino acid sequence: CASRQGLETQYF.

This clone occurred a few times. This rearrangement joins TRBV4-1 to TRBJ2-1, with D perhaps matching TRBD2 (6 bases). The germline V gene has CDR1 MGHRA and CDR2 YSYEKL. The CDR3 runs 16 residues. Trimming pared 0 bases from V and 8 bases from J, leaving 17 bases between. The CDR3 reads CASSQDGGGISYEQFF. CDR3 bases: TGCGCCAGCAGCCAAGATGGAGGAGGGATTTCTTATGAGCAGTTCTTC.

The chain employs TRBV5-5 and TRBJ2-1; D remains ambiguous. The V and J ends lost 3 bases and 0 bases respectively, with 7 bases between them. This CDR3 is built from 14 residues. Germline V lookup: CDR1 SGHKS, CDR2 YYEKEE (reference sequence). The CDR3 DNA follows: TGTGCCAGCAGCTACTCTAGCTCCTACAATGAGCAGTTCTTC. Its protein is CASSYSSSYNEQFF. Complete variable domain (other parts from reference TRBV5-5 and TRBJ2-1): DAGVTQSPTHLIKTRGQQVTLRCSPISGHKSVSWYQQVLGQGPQFIFQYYEKEERGRGNFPDRFSARQFPNYSSELNVNALLLGDSALYLCASSYSSSYNEQFFGPGTRLTVL.

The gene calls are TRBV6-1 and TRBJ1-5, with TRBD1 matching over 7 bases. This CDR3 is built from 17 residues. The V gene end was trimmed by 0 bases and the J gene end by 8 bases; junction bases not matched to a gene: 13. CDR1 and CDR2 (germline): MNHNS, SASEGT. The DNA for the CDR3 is TGTGCCAGCAGTGAAGCTTCCGTGGGAAGGGGGCTTGAGCCCCAGCATTTT. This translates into CASSEASVGRGLEPQHF.

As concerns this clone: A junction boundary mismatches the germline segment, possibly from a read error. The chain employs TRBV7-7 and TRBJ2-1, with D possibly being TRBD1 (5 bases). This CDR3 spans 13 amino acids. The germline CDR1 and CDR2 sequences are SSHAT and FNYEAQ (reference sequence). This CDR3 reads CASSLGEKGEQFF. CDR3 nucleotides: TGTGCTAGCAGCTTAGGTGAGAAGGGGGAGCAGTTCTTC.

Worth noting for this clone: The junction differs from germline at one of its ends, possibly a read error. CDR3 loop: CASSPDGGANYGYTF. DNA of the CDR3: TGTGCCAGCAGCCCCGATGGGGGCGCTAACTATGGTTACACCTTC. This chain links TRBV9 with TRBJ1-2, with D possibly being TRBD1 (6 bases). The CDR3 length is 15 residues. Looked up from germline, CDR1 is SGDLS and CDR2 is YYNGEE.

The CDR3 loop reads CASSYLAREGETQYF. The CDR3 nucleotides read TGTGCCAGCAGTTACTTGGCCCGGGAGGGAGAGACCCAGTACTTC. The rearrangement uses TRBV6-5 and TRBJ2-5; 8 bases match TRBD2. This CDR3 has 15 residues. The J segment lost 4 bases and the V segment lost 1 base, leaving 5 bases of the junction unmatched. The germline V gene encodes CDR1 MNHEY and CDR2 SVGAGI.

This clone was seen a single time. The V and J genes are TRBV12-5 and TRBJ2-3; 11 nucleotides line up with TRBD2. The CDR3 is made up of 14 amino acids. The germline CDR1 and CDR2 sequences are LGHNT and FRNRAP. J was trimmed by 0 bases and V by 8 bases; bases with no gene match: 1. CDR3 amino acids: CASRTSGSTDTQYF. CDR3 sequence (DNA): TGTGCTAGTAGGACTAGCGGGAGCACAGATACGCAGTATTTT.

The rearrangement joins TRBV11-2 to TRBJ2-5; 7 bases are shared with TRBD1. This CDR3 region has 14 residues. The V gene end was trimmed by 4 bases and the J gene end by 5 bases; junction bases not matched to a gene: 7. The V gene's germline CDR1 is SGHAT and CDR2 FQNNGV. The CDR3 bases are TGTGCCAGCAGCTGGGTTAGGGGGCTCGAGACCCAGTACTTC. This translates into CASSWVRGLETQYF. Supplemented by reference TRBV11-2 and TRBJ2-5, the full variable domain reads EAGVAQSPRYKIIEKRQSVAFWCNPISGHATLYWYQQILGQGPKLLIQFQNNGVVDDSQLPKDRFSAERLKGVDSTLKIQPAKLEDSAVYLCASSWVRGLETQYFGPGTRLLVL.

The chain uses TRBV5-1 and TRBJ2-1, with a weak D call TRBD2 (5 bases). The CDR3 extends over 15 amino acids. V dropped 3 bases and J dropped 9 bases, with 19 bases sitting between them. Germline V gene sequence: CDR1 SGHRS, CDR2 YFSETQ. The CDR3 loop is CASSWGWSEGGEQFF. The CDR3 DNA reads TGCGCCAGCAGCTGGGGTTGGAGTGAGGGCGGTGAGCAGTTCTTC.

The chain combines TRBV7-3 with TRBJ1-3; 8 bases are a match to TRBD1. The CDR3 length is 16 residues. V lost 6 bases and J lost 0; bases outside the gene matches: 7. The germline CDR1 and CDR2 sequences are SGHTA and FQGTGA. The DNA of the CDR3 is TGTGCCAGCAGGCGAGACAGGGGTAGCTCTGGAAACACCATATATTTT. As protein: CASRRDRGSSGNTIYF.

CDR3 DNA: TGTGCCAGCAGCTCCCTCGACAGACCAGATACGCAGTATTTT. This codes for CASSSLDRPDTQYF. The genes are TRBV11-3 and TRBJ2-3, with a possible D match to TRBD1 (5 bases). CDR3 size: 14 residues. Germline CDR1 and CDR2: SGHNT and YENEEA. The V end was cut by 4 bases, the J end by 4 bases, with 12 bases between.

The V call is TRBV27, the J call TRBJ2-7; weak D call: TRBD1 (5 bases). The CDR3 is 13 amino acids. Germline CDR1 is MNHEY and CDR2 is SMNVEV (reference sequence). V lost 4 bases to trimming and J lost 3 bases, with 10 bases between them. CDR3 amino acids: CASSWFRDYEQYF. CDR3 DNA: TGTGCCAGCAGTTGGTTCAGGGACTACGAGCAGTACTTC.

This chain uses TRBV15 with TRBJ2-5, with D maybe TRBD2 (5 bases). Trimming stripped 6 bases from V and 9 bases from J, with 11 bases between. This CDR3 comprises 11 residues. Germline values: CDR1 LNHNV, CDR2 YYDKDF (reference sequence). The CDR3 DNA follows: TGTGCCACCAGACTTGCGAGGGCCCAGTACTTC. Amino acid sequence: CATRLARAQYF.

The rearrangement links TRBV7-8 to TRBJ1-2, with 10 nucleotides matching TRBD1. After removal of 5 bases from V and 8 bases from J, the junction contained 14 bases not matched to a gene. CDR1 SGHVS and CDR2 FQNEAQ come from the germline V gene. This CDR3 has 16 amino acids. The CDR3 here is CASSLDSGQGNLGYTF. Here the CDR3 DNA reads TGTGCCAGCAGCCTCGATTCGGGACAGGGGAATTTGGGCTACACCTTC.

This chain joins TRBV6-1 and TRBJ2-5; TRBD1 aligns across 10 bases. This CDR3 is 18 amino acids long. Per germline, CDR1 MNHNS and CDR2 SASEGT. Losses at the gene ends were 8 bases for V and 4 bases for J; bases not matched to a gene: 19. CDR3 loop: CASGEDRGRGTGGETQYF. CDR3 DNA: TGTGCCAGCGGAGAAGACAGGGGGCGAGGTACAGGGGGAGAGACCCAGTACTTC.

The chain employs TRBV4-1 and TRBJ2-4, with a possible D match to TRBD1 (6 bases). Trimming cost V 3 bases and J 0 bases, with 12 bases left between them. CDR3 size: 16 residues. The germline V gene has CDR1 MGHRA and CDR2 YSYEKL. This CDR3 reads CASSQGTLLAKNIQYF. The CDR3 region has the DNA TGCGCCAGCAGCCAGGGGACACTCCTAGCCAAAAACATTCAGTACTTC.

The CDR3 DNA reads as TGTGCCAGCAGCCGCCAAGCGGGTAGTATAGATACGCAGTATTTT. It codes for CASSRQAGSIDTQYF. The chain recombines TRBV7-6 with TRBJ2-3; D might be TRBD2 (6 bases). The V gene lost 5 bases and the J gene lost 5 bases, with 17 bases spanning the gap. In germline, CDR1 is SGHVS, CDR2 FNYEAQ. The CDR3 has 15 residues.

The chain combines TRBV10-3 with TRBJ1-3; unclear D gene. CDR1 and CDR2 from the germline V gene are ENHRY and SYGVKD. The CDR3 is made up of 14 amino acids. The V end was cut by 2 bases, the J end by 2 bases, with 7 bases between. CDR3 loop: CAISEPRTGNTIYF. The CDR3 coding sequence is TGTGCCATCAGTGAGCCTAGGACTGGAAACACCATATATTTT.

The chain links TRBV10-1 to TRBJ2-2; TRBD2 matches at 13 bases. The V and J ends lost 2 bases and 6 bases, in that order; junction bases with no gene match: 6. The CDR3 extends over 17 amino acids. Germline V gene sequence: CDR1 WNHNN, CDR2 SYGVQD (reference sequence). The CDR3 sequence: CASSELRTSGRSGELFF. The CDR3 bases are TGCGCCAGCAGTGAGCTTCGGACTAGCGGGAGATCCGGGGAGCTGTTTTTT.

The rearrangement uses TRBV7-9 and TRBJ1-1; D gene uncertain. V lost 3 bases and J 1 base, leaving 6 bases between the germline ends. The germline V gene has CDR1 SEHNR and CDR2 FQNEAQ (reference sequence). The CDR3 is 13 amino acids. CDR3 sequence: CASSFGTNTEAFF. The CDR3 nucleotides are TGTGCCAGCAGCTTCGGTACGAACACTGAAGCTTTCTTT. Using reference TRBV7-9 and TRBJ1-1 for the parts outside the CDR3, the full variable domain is DTGVSQNPRHKITKRGQNVTFRCDPISEHNRLYWYRQTLGQGPEFLTYFQNEAQLEKSRLLSDRFSAERPKGSFSTLEIQRTEQGDSAMYLCASSFGTNTEAFFGQGTRLTVV.

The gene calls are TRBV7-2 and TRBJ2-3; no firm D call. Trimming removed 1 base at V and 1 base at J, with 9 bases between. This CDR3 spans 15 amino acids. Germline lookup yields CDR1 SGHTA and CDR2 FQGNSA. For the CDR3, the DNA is TGTGCCAGCAGCTTAGAAGCTCGAGGCACAGATACGCAGTATTTT. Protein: CASSLEARGTDTQYF.

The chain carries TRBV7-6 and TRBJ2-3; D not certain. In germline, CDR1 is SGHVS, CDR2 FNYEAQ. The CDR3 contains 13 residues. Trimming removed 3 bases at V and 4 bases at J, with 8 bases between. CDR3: CASSFTGSDTQYF. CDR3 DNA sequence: TGTGCCAGCAGCTTTACGGGTTCAGATACGCAGTATTTT.

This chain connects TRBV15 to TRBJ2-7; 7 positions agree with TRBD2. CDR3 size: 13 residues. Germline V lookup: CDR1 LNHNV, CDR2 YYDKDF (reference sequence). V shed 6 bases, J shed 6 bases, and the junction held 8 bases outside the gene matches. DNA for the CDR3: TGTGCCACCAGGAAAATGGGGGAGGGCGAGCAGTACTTC. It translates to CATRKMGEGEQYF. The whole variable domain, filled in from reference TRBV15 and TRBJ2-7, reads DAMVIQNPRYQVTQFGKPVTLSCSQTLNHNVMYWYQQKSSQAPKLLFHYYDKDFNNEADTPDNFQSRRPNTSFCFLDIRSPGLGDTAMYLCATRKMGEGEQYFGPGTRLTVT.